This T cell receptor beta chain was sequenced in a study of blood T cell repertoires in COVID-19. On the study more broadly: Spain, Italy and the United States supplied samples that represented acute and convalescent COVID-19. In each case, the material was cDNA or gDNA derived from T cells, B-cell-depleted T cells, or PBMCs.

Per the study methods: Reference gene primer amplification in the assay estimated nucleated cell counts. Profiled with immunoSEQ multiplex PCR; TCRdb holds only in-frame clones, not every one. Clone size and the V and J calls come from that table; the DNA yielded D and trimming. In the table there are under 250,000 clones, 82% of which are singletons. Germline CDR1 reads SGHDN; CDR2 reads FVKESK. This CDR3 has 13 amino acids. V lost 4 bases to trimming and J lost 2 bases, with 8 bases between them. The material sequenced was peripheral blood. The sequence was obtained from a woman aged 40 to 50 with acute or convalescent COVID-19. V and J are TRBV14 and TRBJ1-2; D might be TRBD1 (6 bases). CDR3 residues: CASSRQDNYGYTF. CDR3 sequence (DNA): TGTGCCAGCAGCCGACAGGACAACTATGGCTACACCTTC. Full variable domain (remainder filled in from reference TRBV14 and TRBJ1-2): EAGVTQFPSHSVIEKGQTVTLRCDPISGHDNLYWYRRVMGKEIKFLLHFVKESKQDESGMPNNRFLAERTGGTYSTLKVQPAELEDSGVYFCASSRQDNYGYTFGSGTRLTVV.